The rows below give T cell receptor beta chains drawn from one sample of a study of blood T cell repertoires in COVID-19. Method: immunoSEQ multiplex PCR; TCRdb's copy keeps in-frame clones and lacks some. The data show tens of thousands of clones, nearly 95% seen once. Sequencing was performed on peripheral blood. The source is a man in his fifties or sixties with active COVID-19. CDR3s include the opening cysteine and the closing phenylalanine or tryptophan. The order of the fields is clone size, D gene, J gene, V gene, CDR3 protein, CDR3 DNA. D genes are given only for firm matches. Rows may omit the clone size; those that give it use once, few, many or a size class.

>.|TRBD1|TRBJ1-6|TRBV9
CASSVGGQGDNSPLHF
TGTGCCAGCAGCGTAGGGGGACAGGGAGATAATTCACCCCTCCACTTT
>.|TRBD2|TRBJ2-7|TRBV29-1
CSVEDRERGPYEQYF
TGCAGCGTTGAAGATAGGGAGCGGGGGCCCTACGAGCAGTACTTC
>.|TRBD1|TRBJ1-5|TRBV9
CASSATGQHNQPQHF
TGTGCCAGCAGCGCAACGGGACAGCACAATCAGCCCCAGCATTTT
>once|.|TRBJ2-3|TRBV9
CASSVQGGIDTQYF
TGTGCCAGCAGCGTACAGGGGGGTATAGATACGCAGTATTTT
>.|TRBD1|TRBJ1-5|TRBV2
CASSSNRGRHQPQHF
TGTGCCAGCAGCTCGAACAGGGGGCGCCATCAGCCCCAGCATTTT
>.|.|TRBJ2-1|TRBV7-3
CASSPSVSSYNEQFF
TGTGCCAGCAGCCCTTCGGTTAGCTCCTACAATGAGCAGTTCTTC
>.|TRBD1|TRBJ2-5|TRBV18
CASENGPGQGIAGRKETQYF
TGTGCCAGCGAAAATGGCCCGGGACAGGGAATCGCGGGAAGGAAGGAGACCCAGTACTTC
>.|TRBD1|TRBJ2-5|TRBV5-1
CASSLGGTGMETQYF
TGCGCCAGCAGCTTGGGTGGGACAGGGATGGAGACCCAGTACTTC
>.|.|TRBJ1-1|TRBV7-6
CASSLGGVGMNTEAFF
TGTGCCAGCAGCTTAGGGGGGGTAGGGATGAACACTGAAGCTTTCTTT
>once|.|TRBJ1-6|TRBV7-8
CASSLGVGTPYNSPLHF
TGTGCCAGCAGCTTAGGGGTAGGGACACCTTATAATTCACCCCTCCACTTT
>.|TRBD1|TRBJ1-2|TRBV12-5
CASGLDRQGPVSPRYGYTF
TGTGCTAGTGGTTTGGATAGACAGGGGCCGGTGTCTCCAAGGTATGGCTACACCTTC
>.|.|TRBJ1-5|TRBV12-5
CASGLVPRQTRRPQHF
TGTGCTAGTGGTTTGGTACCGCGACAGACCAGGCGGCCCCAGCATTTT
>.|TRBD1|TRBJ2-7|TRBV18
CASSPDRDEQYF
TGTGCCAGCTCACCGGACAGGGACGAGCAGTACTTC
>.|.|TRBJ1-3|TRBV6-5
CASSLSTYPGNTIYF
TGTGCCAGCAGTTTAAGTACCTATCCTGGAAACACCATATATTTT
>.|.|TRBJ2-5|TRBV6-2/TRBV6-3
CASSYPSRLEETQYF
TGTGCCAGCAGTTACCCAAGCCGATTAGAAGAGACCCAGTACTTC
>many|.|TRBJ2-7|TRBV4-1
CASSQDWRSHEQYF
TGCGCCAGCAGCCAAGATTGGCGGAGCCACGAGCAGTACTTC
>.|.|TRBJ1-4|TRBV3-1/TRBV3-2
CASSQGGTNEKLFF
TGTGCCAGCAGCCAGGGCGGGACTAATGAAAAACTGTTTTTT
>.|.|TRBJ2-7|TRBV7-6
CASSYVMGAEVGEQYF
TGTGCCAGCAGCTACGTTATGGGAGCCGAGGTTGGCGAGCAGTACTTC
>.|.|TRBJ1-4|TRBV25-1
CASSDVSGGTANEKLFF
TGTGCCAGCAGTGACGTCTCTGGGGGCACGGCTAATGAAAAACTGTTTTTT
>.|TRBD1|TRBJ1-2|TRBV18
CASSPGTDYGYTF
TGTGCCAGCTCACCAGGGACAGACTATGGCTACACCTTC
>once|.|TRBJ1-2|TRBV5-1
CASSLDVGPYGYTF
TGCGCCAGCAGCTTGGATGTCGGTCCCTATGGCTACACCTTC
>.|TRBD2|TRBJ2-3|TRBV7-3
CASSLAGGVSTDTQYF
TGTGCCAGCTCTCTAGCGGGGGGTGTTAGCACAGATACGCAGTATTTT
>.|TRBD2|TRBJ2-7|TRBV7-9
CASSYILAGVGEQYF
TGTGCCAGCAGTTATATACTAGCGGGAGTTGGCGAGCAGTACTTC
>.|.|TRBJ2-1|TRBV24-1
CATSDFRANYNEQFF
TGTGCCACCAGTGATTTCAGGGCAAACTACAATGAGCAGTTCTTC
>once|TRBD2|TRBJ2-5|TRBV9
CASSVTSGGETQYF
TGTGCCAGCAGCGTGACTAGCGGAGGAGAGACCCAGTACTTC
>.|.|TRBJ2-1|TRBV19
CASKVSGEQFF
TGTGCCAGTAAAGTATCCGGGGAGCAGTTCTTC
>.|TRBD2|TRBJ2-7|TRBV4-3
CASSQGFSGGSYEQYF
TGCGCCAGCAGCCAAGGATTTAGCGGGGGCTCCTACGAGCAGTACTTC
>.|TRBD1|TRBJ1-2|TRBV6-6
CASLGQLRKGGYTF
TGTGCCAGCTTGGGACAGCTCCGCAAGGGGGGCTACACCTTC
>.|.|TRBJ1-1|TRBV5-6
CASSSGVTEAFF
TGTGCCAGCAGCTCGGGGGTCACTGAAGCTTTCTTT
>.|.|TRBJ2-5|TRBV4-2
CASSLAPQGSQETQYF
TGTGCCAGCAGCCTCGCCCCACAGGGTTCACAAGAGACCCAGTACTTC
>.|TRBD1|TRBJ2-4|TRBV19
CASSAPTGGPQNIQYF
TGTGCCAGTAGTGCACCCACAGGGGGCCCCCAAAACATTCAGTACTTC